These T cell receptor beta chains were read from a single sample in a study of cytotoxic CD8 clonotypes in ibrutinib-treated CLL. Sequencing was performed with immunoSEQ multiplex PCR; in TCRdb, only in-frame clones are kept and a portion is missing. The table shows about 50,000 clones, with roughly three fifths occurring only once. The specimen comprised PBMCs, sampled after 24 months of ibrutinib treatment. These receptors were obtained from a human donor with chronic lymphocytic leukemia. The CDR3 runs from the conserved cysteine through the conserved F or W. Fields, in order: D gene, V gene, clone size, J gene, CDR3 length, CDR3 DNA, CDR3 protein. D genes are given only for firm matches. Rows may omit the clone size; those that give it use once, few, many or a size class.

NA	TRBV6-1	NA	TRBJ2-7	14	TGTGCCAGCAGTGTAACTGCTATGAACTACGAGCAGTACTTC	CASSVTAMNYEQYF
NA	TRBV19	few	TRBJ1-6	14	TGTGCCAGTAGCATTGACGGGGAAGGGTCACCCCTCCACTTT	CASSIDGEGSPLHF
NA	TRBV5-1	NA	TRBJ1-1	13	TGCGCCAGCAGCTTGGGCACGAACACTGAAGCTTTCTTT	CASSLGTNTEAFF
NA	TRBV27	many	TRBJ1-5	13	TGTGCCAGCAGTTTATCGACGGGCCAGTCCCAGCATTTT	CASSLSTGQSQHF
NA	TRBV6-5	once	TRBJ1-2	15	TGTGCCAGCAGACTTTCAGGGACGACACGCTATGGCTACACCTTC	CASRLSGTTRYGYTF
NA	TRBV27	NA	TRBJ2-6	15	TGTGCCAGCAGCCCAGACAGCACTGGGGCCAACGTCCTGACTTTC	CASSPDSTGANVLTF
NA	TRBV11-2	NA	TRBJ1-4	16	TGTGCCAGCAGTCCTTTACGGACGGGCTTTAATGAAAAACTGTTTTTT	CASSPLRTGFNEKLFF
NA	TRBV5-1	NA	TRBJ2-1	16	TGCGCCAGCAGATTGGGCTCGGGGCCCAATGGTAATGAGCAGTTCTTC	CASRLGSGPNGNEQFF
NA	TRBV5-1	NA	TRBJ2-1	14	TGCGCCAGCAGAGACGGTAGCTCCTACAATGAGCAGTTCTTC	CASRDGSSYNEQFF
NA	TRBV5-4	NA	TRBJ2-5	14	TGTGCCAGCAGCTTCGGGGGAAACCAAGAGACCCAGTACTTC	CASSFGGNQETQYF
TRBD1	TRBV2	NA	TRBJ1-6	16	TGTGCCAGCAGCCCTAGGACAGGGGCGTTTAATTCACCCCTCCACTTT	CASSPRTGAFNSPLHF
NA	TRBV11-3	NA	TRBJ2-7	14	TGTGCCAGCAGCTTAGAAGGTAGAGGCTACGAGCAGTACTTC	CASSLEGRGYEQYF
NA	TRBV5-6	few	TRBJ2-1	16	TGTGCCAGCAGCCCGCCCGTGGCCCGCTCCTACAATGAGCAGTTCTTC	CASSPPVARSYNEQFF
NA	TRBV5-1	few	TRBJ2-3	13	TGCGCCAGCAACGAGAGGGTGACAGATACGCAGTATTTT	CASNERVTDTQYF
TRBD1	TRBV6-5	NA	TRBJ1-6	13	TGTGCCAGCAGTCCTAGACAGGGTACACCCCTCCACTTT	CASSPRQGTPLHF
NA	TRBV5-1	NA	TRBJ2-5	13	TGCGCCAGCAGCCCAGGAGACCAAGAGACCCAGTACTTC	CASSPGDQETQYF
NA	TRBV7-9	NA	TRBJ1-6	14	TGTGCCAGCAGCTTCCATGGGGGTAATTCACCCCTCCACTTT	CASSFHGGNSPLHF
NA	TRBV5-6	NA	TRBJ1-6	17	TGTGCCAGCAGCTCAGATCCGGCGGAATCCTATAATTCACCCCTCCACTTT	CASSSDPAESYNSPLHF
NA	TRBV6-5	NA	TRBJ2-5	13	TGTGCCAGCAGCCCCTACCCATGGGAGACCCAGTACTTC	CASSPYPWETQYF
NA	TRBV2	few	TRBJ1-6	13	TGTGCCGCCGGGGGCAGGGGCGAGGGACCCCTCCACTTT	CAAGGRGEGPLHF
NA	TRBV27	NA	TRBJ2-7	14	TGTGCCAGCAGTTTAACAGGGCTCTCCTACGAGCAGTACTTC	CASSLTGLSYEQYF
NA	TRBV7-9	NA	TRBJ1-6	16	TGTGCCAGCAGCTTAGCGAGGGGAGGAGGTAATTCACCCCTCCACTTT	CASSLARGGGNSPLHF
NA	TRBV7-6	few	TRBJ2-5	14	TGTGCCAGCAGCTTATTTCAGGGCCAAGAGACCCAGTACTTC	CASSLFQGQETQYF
NA	TRBV19	NA	TRBJ1-1	15	TGTGCCAGTAACGGAATGTTGGCTTCGAACACTGAAGCTTTCTTT	CASNGMLASNTEAFF
NA	TRBV11-2	few	TRBJ2-7	13	TGTGCCAGCAGCTTGGAGGGGGGGTACGAGCAGTACTTC	CASSLEGGYEQYF
NA	TRBV27	NA	TRBJ1-5	15	TGTGCCAGCAGTTTAGGCCCGTCTAGCAATCAGCCCCAGCATTTT	CASSLGPSSNQPQHF
NA	TRBV28	NA	TRBJ1-1	12	TGTGCCAGCAGTTCAGGGCTGACTGAAGCTTTCTTT	CASSSGLTEAFF
NA	TRBV29-1	NA	TRBJ2-3	13	TGCAGCGTTGACGGGCATTACACAGATACGCAGTATTTT	CSVDGHYTDTQYF
NA	TRBV18	NA	TRBJ2-7	14	TGTGCCAGCTCACCTGGAGGGGGCGGGAACGAGCAGTACTTC	CASSPGGGGNEQYF
NA	TRBV9	NA	TRBJ2-7	14	TGTGCCAGCAGCCCCCAGGGGAGGGTCCACGAGCAGTACTTC	CASSPQGRVHEQYF
NA	TRBV9	NA	TRBJ1-6	16	TGTGCCAGCAGCTCCGGCTCTAGGACAGAGGGCTCACCCCTCCACTTT	CASSSGSRTEGSPLHF
TRBD2	TRBV5-1	NA	TRBJ2-5	17	TGCGCCAGCAGCCCCGGACTAGCGGGGAACCTCCCAGAGACCCAGTACTTC	CASSPGLAGNLPETQYF
NA	TRBV19	NA	TRBJ1-2	14	TGTGCCAGTAGTTCCGCCGGCAGGGCTAACGGCTACACCTTC	CASSSAGRANGYTF
NA	TRBV5-1	NA	TRBJ2-3	16	TGCGCCAGCAGTCAGACGATCCACAGGGCTACAGATACGCAGTATTTT	CASSQTIHRATDTQYF
NA	TRBV2	NA	TRBJ2-2	13	TGTGCCAGCATTCCAGGCGGAACCGGGGAGCTGTTTTTT	CASIPGGTGELFF
NA	TRBV4-2	once	TRBJ2-2	15	TGTGCCAGCAGCCAAGGAGGGGCGAACACCGGGGAGCTGTTTTTT	CASSQGGANTGELFF
NA	TRBV19	NA	TRBJ2-5	16	TGTGCCAGTAGTATAAGGGGGGCAGGGACGTCGGAGACCCAGTACTTC	CASSIRGAGTSETQYF
NA	TRBV11-2	NA	TRBJ2-2	15	TGTGCCAGCAGCTTAGATGGTGGGAACACCGGGGAGCTGTTTTTT	CASSLDGGNTGELFF
NA	TRBV5-4	many	TRBJ1-1	14	TGTGCCAGCAGCTTGGGTAACATGAACACTGAAGCTTTCTTT	CASSLGNMNTEAFF
NA	TRBV5-1	many	TRBJ2-3	9	TGCGCCAGCAGCGCGAACCAGTATTTT	CASSANQYF
TRBD1	TRBV9	NA	TRBJ1-1	15	TGTGCCAGCAGCCTAACGGGACAGTCGAACACTGAAGCTTTCTTT	CASSLTGQSNTEAFF
NA	TRBV27	NA	TRBJ1-4	15	TGTGCCAGCAGTCGCCATCACCTAGGGAGGGAAAAACTGTTTTTT	CASSRHHLGREKLFF